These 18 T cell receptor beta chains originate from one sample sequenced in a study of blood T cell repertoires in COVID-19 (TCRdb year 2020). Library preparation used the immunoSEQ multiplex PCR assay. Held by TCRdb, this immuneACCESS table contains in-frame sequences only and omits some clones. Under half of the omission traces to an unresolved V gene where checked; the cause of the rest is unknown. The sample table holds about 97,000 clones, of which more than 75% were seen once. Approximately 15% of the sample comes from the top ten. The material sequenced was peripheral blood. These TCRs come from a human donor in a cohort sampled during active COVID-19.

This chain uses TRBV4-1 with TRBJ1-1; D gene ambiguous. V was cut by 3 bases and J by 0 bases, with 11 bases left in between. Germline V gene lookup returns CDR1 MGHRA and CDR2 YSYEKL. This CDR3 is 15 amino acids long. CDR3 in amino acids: CASSHPVRLNTEAFF. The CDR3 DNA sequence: TGCGCCAGCAGCCACCCCGTCAGGTTGAACACTGAAGCTTTCTTT.

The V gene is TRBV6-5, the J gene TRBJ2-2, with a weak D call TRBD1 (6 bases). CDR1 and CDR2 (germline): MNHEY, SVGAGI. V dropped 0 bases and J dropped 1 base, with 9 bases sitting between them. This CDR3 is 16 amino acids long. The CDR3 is CASSYSATGNTGELFF. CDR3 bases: TGTGCCAGCAGTTACTCGGCGACAGGGAACACCGGGGAGCTGTTTTTT.

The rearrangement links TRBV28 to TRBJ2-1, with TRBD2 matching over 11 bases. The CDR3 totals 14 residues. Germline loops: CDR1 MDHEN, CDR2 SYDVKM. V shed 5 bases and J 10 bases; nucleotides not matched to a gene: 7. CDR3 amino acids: CASSPRLAGQEQFF. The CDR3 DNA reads TGTGCCAGCAGTCCCCGACTAGCGGGACAGGAGCAGTTCTTC.

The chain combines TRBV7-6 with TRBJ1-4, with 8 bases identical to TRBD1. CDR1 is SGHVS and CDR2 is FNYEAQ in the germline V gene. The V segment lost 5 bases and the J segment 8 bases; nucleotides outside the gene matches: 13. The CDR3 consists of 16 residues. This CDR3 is CASSALQGAGWEKLFF. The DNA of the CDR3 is TGTGCCAGCAGCGCGTTGCAGGGGGCAGGTTGGGAAAAACTGTTTTTT.

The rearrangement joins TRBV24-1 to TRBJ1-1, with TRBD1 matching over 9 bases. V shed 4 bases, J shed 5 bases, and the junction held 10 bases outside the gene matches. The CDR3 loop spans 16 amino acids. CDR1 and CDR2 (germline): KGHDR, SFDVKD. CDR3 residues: CATSDRDREDPTEAFF. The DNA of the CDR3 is TGTGCCACCAGTGACCGGGACAGGGAAGATCCAACTGAAGCTTTCTTT.

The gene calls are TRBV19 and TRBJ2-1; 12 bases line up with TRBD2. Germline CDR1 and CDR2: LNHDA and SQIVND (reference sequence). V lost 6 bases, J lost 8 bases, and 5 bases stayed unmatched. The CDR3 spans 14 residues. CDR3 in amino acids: CASRPSGRVYEQFF. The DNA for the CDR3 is TGTGCCAGTAGACCTAGCGGGAGGGTCTATGAGCAGTTCTTC.

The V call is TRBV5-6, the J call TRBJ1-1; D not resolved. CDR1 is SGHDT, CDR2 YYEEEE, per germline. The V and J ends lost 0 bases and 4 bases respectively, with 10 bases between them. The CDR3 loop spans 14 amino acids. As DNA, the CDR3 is TGTGCCAGCAGCTTGGAAGGGAGAGGCACTGAAGCTTTCTTT. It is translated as CASSLEGRGTEAFF.

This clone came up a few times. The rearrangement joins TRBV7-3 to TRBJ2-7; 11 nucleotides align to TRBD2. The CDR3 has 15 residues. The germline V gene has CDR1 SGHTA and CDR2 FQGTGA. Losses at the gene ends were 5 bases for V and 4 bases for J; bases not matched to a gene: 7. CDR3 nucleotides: TGTGCCAGCAGCCCTATAGCGGGGGGGCCTTACGAGCAGTACTTC. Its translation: CASSPIAGGPYEQYF.

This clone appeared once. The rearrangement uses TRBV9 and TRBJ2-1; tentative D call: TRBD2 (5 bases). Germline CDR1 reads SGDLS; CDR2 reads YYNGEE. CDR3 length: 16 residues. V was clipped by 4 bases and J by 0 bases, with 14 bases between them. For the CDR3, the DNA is TGTGCCAGCAGCCCTCGGACTGGGAGCTCCTACAATGAGCAGTTCTTC. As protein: CASSPRTGSSYNEQFF.

The CDR3 DNA reads as TGTGCCAGCAGTTTTGGACTAGCCTACGAGCAGTACTTC. Translation: CASSFGLAYEQYF. The genes are TRBV7-3 and TRBJ2-7, with 7 positions matching TRBD2. The V and J ends lost 6 bases and 2 bases, in that order; junction bases with no gene match: 4. Germline V gene lookup returns CDR1 SGHTA and CDR2 FQGTGA. This CDR3 has 13 amino acids.

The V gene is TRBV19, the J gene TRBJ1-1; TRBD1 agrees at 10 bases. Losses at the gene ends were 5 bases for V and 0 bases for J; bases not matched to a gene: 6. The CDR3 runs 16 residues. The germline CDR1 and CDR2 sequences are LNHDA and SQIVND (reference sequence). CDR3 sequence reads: CASSVPGQGMNTEAFF. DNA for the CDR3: TGTGCCAGTAGTGTCCCGGGACAGGGGATGAACACTGAAGCTTTCTTT.

In DNA form, the CDR3 reads TGTGCCAGCAGCCCCGGGACTAAAGAGACCCAGTACTTC. This sequence encodes CASSPGTKETQYF. The chain links TRBV12-3 or TRBV12-4 to TRBJ2-5; the match to TRBD2 covers 7 bases. The CDR3 covers 13 residues. V trimming: 6 bases; J trimming: 3 bases; junction bases outside the gene matches: 4.

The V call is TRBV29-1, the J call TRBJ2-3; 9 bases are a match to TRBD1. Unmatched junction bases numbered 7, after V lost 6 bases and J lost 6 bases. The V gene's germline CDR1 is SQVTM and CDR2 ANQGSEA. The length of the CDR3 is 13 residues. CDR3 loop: CSVKTGGRDTQYF. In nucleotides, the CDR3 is TGCAGCGTGAAGACAGGGGGGAGGGATACGCAGTATTTT.

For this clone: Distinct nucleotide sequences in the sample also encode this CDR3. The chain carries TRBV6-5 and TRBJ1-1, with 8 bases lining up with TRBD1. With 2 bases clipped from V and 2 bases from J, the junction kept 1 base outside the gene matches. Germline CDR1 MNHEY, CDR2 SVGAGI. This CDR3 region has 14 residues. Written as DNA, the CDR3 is TGTGCCAGCAGTTACGGGACAGGAAACACTGAAGCTTTCTTT. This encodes CASSYGTGNTEAFF.

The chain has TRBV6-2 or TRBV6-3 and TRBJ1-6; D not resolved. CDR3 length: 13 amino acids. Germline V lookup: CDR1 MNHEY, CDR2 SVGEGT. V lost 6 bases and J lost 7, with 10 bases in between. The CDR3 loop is CASSRSSNSPLHF. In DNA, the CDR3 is TGTGCCAGCAGCCGTAGCTCAAATTCACCCCTCCACTTT.

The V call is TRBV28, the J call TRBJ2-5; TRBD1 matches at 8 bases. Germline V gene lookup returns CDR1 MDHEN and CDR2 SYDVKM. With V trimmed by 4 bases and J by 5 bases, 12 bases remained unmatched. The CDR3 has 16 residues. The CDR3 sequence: CASSSTGTGVSETQYF. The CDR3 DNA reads TGTGCCAGCAGTTCGACCGGGACAGGCGTTAGCGAGACCCAGTACTTC.

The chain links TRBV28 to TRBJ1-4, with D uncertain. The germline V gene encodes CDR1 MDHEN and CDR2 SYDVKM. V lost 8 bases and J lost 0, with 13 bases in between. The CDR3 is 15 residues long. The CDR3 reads CASVEAAATNEKLFF. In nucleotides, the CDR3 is TGTGCCAGCGTGGAGGCGGCAGCAACTAATGAAAAACTGTTTTTT.

The chain's CDR3 is CASSIGRGTTGELFF. CDR3 coding DNA: TGTGCCAGTAGTATAGGAAGGGGGACCACCGGGGAGCTGTTTTTT. This sequence joins TRBV19 and TRBJ2-2; TRBD1 might be the D (6 bases). Germline loops: CDR1 LNHDA, CDR2 SQIVND (reference sequence). This CDR3 comprises 15 residues. The V gene lost 1 base and the J gene lost 4 bases, with 10 bases spanning the gap.